This TCR beta chain was recovered during a study of T-cell reconstitution after alpha-beta-depleted transplantation in children. The TCRbeta library incorporated unique molecular identifiers. One entry per CDR3 protein results from TCRdb running MiXCR on the PCR reads. Of over 90,000 distinct CDR3 sequences in the sample, 7% to 8% were seen once. Germline assignment: CDR1 DFQATT and CDR2 SNEGSKA (reference sequence). The germline V and J ends were trimmed by 0 bases and 2 bases, with 11 bases remaining between them. The CDR3 runs to 14 residues. This receptor was identified in a boy aged 2-15 years with acute lymphoblastic leukemia, due to receive a stem cell transplant. Sequencing was performed on PBMCs, taken before TCRalphabeta/CD19-depleted stem cell transplant. The genes are TRBV20-1 and TRBJ2-7; D perhaps matches TRBD2 (5 bases). CDR3 loop: CSARDLGVPYEQYF. The CDR3 DNA is TGCAGTGCTAGAGACCTCGGGGTACCCTACGAGCAGTACTTC.